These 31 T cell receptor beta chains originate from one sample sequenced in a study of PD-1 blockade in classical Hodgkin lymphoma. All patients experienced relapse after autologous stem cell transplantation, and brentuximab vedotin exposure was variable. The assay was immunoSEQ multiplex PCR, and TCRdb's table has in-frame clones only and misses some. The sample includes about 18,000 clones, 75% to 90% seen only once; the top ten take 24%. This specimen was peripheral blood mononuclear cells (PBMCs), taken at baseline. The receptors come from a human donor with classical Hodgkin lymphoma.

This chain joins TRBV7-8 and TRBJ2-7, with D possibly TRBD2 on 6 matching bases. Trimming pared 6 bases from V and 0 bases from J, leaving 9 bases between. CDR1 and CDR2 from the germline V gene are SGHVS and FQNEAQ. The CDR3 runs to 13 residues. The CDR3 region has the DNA TGTGCCAGCAGTTGGGGGGTCTCCTACGAGCAGTACTTC. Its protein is CASSWGVSYEQYF.

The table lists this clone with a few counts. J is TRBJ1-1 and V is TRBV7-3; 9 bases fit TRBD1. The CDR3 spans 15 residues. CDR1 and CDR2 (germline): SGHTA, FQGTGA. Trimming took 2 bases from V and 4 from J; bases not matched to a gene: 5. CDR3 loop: CASSLGTGLATEAFF. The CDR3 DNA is TGTGCCAGCAGCTTAGGGACAGGGTTGGCCACTGAAGCTTTCTTT.

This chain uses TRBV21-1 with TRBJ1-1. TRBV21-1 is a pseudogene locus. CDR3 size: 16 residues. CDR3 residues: CASSKLIATHRTEAFF. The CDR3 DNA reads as TGTGCCAGCAGCAAGCTCATAGCTACACATCGCACTGAAGCTTTCTTT.

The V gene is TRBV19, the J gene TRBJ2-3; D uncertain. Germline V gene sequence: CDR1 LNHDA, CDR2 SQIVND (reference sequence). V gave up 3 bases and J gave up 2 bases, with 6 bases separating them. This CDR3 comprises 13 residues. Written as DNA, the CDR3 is TGTGCCAGTAGTATTGTTCTCACAGATACGCAGTATTTT. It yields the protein CASSIVLTDTQYF.

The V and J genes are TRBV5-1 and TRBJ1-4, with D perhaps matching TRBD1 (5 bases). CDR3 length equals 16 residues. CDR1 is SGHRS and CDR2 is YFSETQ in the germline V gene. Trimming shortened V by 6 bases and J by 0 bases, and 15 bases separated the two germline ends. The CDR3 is CASTPGGSTTNEKLFF. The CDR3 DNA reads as TGCGCCAGCACCCCCGGGGGATCAACAACTAATGAAAAACTGTTTTTT.

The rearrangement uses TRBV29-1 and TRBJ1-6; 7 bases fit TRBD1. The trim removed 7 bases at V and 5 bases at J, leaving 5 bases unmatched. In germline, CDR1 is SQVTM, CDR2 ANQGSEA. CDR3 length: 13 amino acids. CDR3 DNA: TGCAGCGCGTCACAGGGGAATAATTCACCCCTCCACTTT. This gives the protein CSASQGNNSPLHF.

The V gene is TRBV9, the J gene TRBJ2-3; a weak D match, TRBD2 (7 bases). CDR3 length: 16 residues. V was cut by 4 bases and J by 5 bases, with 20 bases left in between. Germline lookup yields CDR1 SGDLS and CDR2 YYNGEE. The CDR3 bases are TGTGCCAGCAGCAAAGGGGCGGGAGAGGGGGGAGATACGCAGTATTTT. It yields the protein CASSKGAGEGGDTQYF.

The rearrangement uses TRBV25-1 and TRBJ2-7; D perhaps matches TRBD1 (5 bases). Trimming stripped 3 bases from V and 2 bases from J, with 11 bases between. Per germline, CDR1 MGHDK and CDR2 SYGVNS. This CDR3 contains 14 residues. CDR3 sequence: CASSEVAGPYEQYF. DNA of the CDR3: TGTGCCAGCAGTGAGGTCGCAGGGCCCTACGAGCAGTACTTC.

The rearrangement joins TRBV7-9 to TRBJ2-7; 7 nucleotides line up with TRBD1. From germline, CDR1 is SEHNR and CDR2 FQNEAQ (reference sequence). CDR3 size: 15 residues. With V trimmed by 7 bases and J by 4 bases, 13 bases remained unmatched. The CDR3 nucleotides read TGTGCCAGCACTCTGAGCAGGGGGAATGGATACGAGCAGTACTTC. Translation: CASTLSRGNGYEQYF.

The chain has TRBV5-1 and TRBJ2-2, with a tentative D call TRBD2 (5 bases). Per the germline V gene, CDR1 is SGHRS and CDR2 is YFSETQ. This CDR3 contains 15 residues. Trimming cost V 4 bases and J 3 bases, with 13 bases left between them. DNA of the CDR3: TGCGCCAGCAGCCCAGGACGGAGGTACACCGGGGAGCTGTTTTTT. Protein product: CASSPGRRYTGELFF.

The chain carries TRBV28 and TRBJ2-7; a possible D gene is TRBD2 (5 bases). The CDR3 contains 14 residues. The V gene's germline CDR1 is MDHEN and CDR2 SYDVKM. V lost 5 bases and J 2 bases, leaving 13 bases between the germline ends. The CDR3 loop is CASSPYGETYEQYF. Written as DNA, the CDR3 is TGTGCCAGCAGTCCCTATGGGGAGACCTACGAGCAGTACTTC.

The CDR3, as DNA: TGTGCCAGTAGTACCGACAGGGGTAAGGGCTACGAGCAGTACTTC. Its protein product is CASSTDRGKGYEQYF. J is TRBJ2-7 and V is TRBV19, with 8 positions matching TRBD1. This CDR3 is built from 15 residues. The V gene's germline CDR1 is LNHDA and CDR2 SQIVND (reference sequence). Trimming removed 4 bases from V and 3 bases from J; junction bases left unmatched: 8.

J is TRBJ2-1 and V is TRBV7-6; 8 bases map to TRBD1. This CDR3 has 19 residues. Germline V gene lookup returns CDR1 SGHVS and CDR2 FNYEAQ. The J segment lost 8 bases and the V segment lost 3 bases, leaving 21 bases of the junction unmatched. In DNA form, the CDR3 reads TGTGCCAGCAGCTTTGACAGGGGTTCTAGCGTCCAACGTCCGGATGAGCAGTTCTTC. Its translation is CASSFDRGSSVQRPDEQFF. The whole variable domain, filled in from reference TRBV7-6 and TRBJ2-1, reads GAGVSQSPRYKVTKRGQDVALRCDPISGHVSLYWYRQALGQGPEFLTYFNYEAQQDKSGLPNDRFSAERPEGSISTLTIQRTEQRDSAMYRCASSFDRGSSVQRPDEQFFGPGTRLTVL.

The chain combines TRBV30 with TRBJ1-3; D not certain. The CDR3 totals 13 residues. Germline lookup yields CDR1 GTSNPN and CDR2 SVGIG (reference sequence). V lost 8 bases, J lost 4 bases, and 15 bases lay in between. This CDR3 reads CAQQRGKGNTIYF. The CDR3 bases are TGTGCCCAACAACGGGGAAAGGGAAACACCATATATTTT.

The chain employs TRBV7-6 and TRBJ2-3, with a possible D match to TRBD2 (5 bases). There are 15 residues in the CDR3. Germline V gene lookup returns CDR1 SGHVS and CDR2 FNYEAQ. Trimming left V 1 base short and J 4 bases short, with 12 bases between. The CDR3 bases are TGTGCCAGCAGCTTAGGCGGCGGGCCTTCAGATACGCAGTATTTT. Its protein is CASSLGGGPSDTQYF.

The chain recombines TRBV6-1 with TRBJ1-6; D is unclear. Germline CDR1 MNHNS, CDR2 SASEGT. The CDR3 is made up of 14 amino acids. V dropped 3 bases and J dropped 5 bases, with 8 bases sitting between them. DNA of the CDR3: TGTGCCAGCAGTGATCCCCCTGATAATTCACCCCTCCACTTT. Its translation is CASSDPPDNSPLHF.

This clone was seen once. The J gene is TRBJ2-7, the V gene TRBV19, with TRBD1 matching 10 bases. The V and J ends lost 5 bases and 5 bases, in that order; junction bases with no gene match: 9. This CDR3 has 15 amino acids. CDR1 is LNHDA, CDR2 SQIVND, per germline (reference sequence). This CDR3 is CASSLGTGASHEQYF. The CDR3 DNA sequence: TGTGCCAGTAGTCTCGGGACAGGGGCCAGCCACGAGCAGTACTTC.

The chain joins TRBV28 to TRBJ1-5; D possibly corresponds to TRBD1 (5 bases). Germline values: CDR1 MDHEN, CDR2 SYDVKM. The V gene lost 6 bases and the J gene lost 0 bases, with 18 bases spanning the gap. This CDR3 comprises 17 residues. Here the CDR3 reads CASRAGGAGNSNQPQHF. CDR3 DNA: TGTGCCAGCAGGGCCGGGGGTGCAGGGAATAGCAATCAGCCCCAGCATTTT.

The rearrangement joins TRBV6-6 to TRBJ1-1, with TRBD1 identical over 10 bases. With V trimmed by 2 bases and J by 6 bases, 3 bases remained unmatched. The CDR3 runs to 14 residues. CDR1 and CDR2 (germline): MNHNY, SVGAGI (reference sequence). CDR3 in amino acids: CASSYPGTGAEAFF. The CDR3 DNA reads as TGTGCCAGCAGTTACCCAGGGACAGGGGCTGAAGCTTTCTTT.

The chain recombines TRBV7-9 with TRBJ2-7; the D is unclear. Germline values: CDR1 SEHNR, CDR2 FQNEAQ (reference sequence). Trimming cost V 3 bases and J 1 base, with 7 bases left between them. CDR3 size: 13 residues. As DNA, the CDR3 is TGTGCCAGCAGCTTCGGAGTGTCCTACGAGCAGTACTTC. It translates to CASSFGVSYEQYF.

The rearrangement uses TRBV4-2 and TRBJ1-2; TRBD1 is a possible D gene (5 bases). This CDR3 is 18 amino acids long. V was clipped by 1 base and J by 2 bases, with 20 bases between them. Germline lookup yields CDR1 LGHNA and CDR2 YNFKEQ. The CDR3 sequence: CASSQVGQRQSENYGYTF. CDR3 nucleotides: TGTGCCAGCAGCCAAGTTGGACAAAGGCAGAGCGAGAACTATGGCTACACCTTC.

DNA of the CDR3: TGTGCCAGTCTATCCTTGGGTCCTAATGAAAAACTGTTTTTT. This codes for CASLSLGPNEKLFF. The chain joins TRBV19 to TRBJ1-4; D is uncertain. Trimming cost V 8 bases and J 3 bases, with 13 bases left between them. CDR1 LNHDA and CDR2 SQIVND come from the germline V gene (reference sequence). The CDR3 has 14 amino acids.

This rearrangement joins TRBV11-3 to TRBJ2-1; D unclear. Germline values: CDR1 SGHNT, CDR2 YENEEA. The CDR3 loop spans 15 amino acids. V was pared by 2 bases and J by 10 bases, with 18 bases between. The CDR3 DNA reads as TGTGCCAGCAGCTTACAGCTGATTACGTCGACAGAGCAGTTCTTC. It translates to CASSLQLITSTEQFF.

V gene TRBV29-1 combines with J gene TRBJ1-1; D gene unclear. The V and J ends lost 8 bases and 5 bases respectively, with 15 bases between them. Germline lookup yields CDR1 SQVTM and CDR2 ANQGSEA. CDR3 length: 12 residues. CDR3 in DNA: TGCAGCTGTTCCACGTCTGGGACTGAAGCTTTCTTT. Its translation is CSCSTSGTEAFF.

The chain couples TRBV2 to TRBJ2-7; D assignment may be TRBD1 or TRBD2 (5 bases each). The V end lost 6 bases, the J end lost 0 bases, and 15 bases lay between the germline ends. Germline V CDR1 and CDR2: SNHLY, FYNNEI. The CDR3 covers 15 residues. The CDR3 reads CASSPSGAGSYEQYF. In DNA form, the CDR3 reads TGTGCCAGCAGCCCCTCCGGGGCTGGCTCCTACGAGCAGTACTTC.

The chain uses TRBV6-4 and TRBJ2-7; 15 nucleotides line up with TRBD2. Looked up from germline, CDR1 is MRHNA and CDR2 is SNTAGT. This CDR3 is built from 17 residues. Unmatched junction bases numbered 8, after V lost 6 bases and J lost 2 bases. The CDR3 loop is CASSPGLAGGIAYEQYF. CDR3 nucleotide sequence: TGTGCCAGCAGCCCCGGACTAGCGGGAGGGATCGCCTACGAGCAGTACTTC.

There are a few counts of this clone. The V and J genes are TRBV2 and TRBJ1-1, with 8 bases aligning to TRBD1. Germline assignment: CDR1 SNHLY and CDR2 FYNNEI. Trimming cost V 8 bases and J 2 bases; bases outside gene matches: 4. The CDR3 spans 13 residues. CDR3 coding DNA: TGTGCCAGCGATGGACAGGGAAACACTGAAGCTTTCTTT. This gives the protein CASDGQGNTEAFF.

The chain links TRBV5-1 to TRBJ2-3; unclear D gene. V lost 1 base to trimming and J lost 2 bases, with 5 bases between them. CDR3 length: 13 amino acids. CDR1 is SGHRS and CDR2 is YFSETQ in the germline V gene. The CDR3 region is CASSLKPTDTQYF. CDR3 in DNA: TGCGCCAGCAGCTTGAAGCCCACAGATACGCAGTATTTT.

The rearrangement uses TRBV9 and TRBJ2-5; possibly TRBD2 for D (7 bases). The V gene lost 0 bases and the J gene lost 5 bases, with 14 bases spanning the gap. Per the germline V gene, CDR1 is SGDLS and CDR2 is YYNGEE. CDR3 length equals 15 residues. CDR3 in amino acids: CASSVAWGGAETQYF. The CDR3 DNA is TGTGCCAGCAGCGTAGCATGGGGGGGGGCGGAGACCCAGTACTTC.

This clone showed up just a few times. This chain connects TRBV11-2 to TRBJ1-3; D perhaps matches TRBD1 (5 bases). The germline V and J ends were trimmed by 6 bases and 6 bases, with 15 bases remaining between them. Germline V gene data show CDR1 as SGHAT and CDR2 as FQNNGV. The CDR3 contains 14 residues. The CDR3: CASRLQGIENTIYF. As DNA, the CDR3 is TGTGCCAGCAGGCTGCAGGGAATCGAAAACACCATATATTTT.

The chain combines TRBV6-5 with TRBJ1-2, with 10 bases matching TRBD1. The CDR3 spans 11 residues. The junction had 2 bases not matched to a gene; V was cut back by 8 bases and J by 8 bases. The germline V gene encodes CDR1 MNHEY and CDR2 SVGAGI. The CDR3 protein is CASGQGDGYTF. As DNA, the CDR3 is TGTGCCAGCGGACAGGGGGACGGCTACACCTTC.